The 14 T cell receptor beta chains below come from one sample, sequenced in a study of CD8 T cells in cerebrospinal fluid in Alzheimer's disease. With the 10x single-cell sequencing reads reprocessed, TCRdb shows one record per CDR3 protein and no DNA. With approximately 1,300 distinct CDR3 sequences in the sample, the ten largest clones hold roughly 10%. Sequencing input: cerebrospinal fluid. These receptors were collected from a human donor with mild cognitive impairment.

Its frequency marks this clonotype as medium-sized. The rearrangement joins TRBV27 to TRBJ2-3; there is no DNA to check the TCRdb D call of TRBD1. CDR3 size: 17 residues. Germline values: CDR1 MNHEY, CDR2 SMNVEV (reference sequence). The CDR3 is CASSPRTPKASTDTQYF.

This clonotype is classed as medium-sized (0.01 to 0.1%) by frequency. This rearrangement joins TRBV9 to TRBJ2-1; TCRdb lists TRBD2, though no DNA is available to test this call. The CDR3 is 17 amino acids. Germline loops: CDR1 SGDLS, CDR2 YYNGEE. The CDR3: CASSVGVSGGAYNEQFF.

This clonotype shows up as large by frequency. Here the CDR3 reads CASSSGLAGGANIQYF. V usage is TRBV7-2 and J usage is TRBJ2-4; TCRdb's D call of TRBD2 is untestable without DNA. The CDR3 totals 16 residues. CDR1 SGHTA and CDR2 FQGNSA come from the germline V gene.

V and J are TRBV12-3 or TRBV12-4 and TRBJ1-5; TCRdb's assignment of TRBD1 cannot be checked, as there is no DNA. This CDR3 spans 16 amino acids. CDR3 amino acids: CASTTGRTGINQPQHF.

V and J are TRBV6-2 or TRBV6-3 and TRBJ1-5. CDR1 and CDR2 from the germline V gene are MNHEY and SVGEGT. This CDR3 is built from 14 residues. This CDR3 is CASIEGGRNQPQHF.

This clonotype is large by frequency. This chain joins TRBV27 and TRBJ1-2; TCRdb picks TRBD1, but there is no DNA to check that call. Germline V gives CDR1 MNHEY, CDR2 SMNVEV (reference sequence). The CDR3 is made up of 13 amino acids. The CDR3 sequence is CASSFEGNYGYTF.

This clonotype is classed as medium-sized (0.01 to 0.1%) by frequency. The rearrangement joins TRBV12-3 or TRBV12-4 to TRBJ1-1; there is no DNA to check the TCRdb D call of TRBD1. The CDR3 is 18 amino acids. CDR3 amino acids: CASRHRVRVGGGGTEAFF.

Judged by frequency, this clonotype is medium-sized (0.01 to 0.1%). This chain joins TRBV5-5 and TRBJ2-7. The CDR3 extends over 12 amino acids. Germline CDR1 reads SGHKS; CDR2 reads YYEKEE (reference sequence). The CDR3 protein is CASSSTYYEQYF.

This clonotype shows up as medium-sized by frequency. V and J are TRBV29-1 and TRBJ2-3. The CDR3 spans 13 residues. Per the germline V gene, CDR1 is SQVTM and CDR2 is ANQGSEA. The CDR3 loop is CSVGFLGGDTQYF.

The chain combines TRBV24-1 with TRBJ1-2; the D call of TRBD1 rests on TCRdb alone, since no DNA is present to check it. The CDR3 loop spans 16 amino acids. Per the germline V gene, CDR1 is KGHDR and CDR2 is SFDVKD. CDR3 amino acids: CATSDSTPGTGSGYTF.

This clonotype is deemed large by its frequency. The rearrangement joins TRBV6-2 or TRBV6-3 to TRBJ1-1. CDR3 length equals 17 residues. The germline CDR1 and CDR2 sequences are MNHEY and SVGEGT. Here the CDR3 reads CASSPRPRLRVNTEAFF.

By frequency, this clonotype registers medium-sized. The chain recombines TRBV5-1 with TRBJ1-4; TCRdb designates TRBD1, a call that cannot be tested without DNA. CDR1 is SGHRS, CDR2 YFSETQ, per germline. The CDR3 sequence is 13 residues long. The chain's CDR3 is CASSGTASEKLFF.

V usage is TRBV19 and J usage is TRBJ1-4. Germline CDR1 is LNHDA and CDR2 is SQIVND (reference sequence). This CDR3 spans 13 amino acids. The CDR3 sequence is CASTHRVHEKLFF.

This clonotype is classed as large by frequency. The gene calls are TRBV6-6 and TRBJ1-2; TCRdb lists TRBD1, though no DNA is available to test this call. The CDR3 loop spans 14 amino acids. Germline-derived CDR1 and CDR2 are MNHNY and SVGAGI (reference sequence). The CDR3 reads CASSSGTGQSGYTF.